One sample yielded the 3 T cell receptor beta chains listed below, sequenced in a study of T cell repertoires in ileal Crohn's disease. TCRdb keeps only in-frame clones here, not all; method: immunoSEQ multiplex PCR. Of about 1,900 clones listed, roughly three quarters are singletons. Sequenced input: ileal tissue. The origin of the receptors is an adult with Crohn's disease.

The rearrangement uses TRBV28 and TRBJ2-5, with 10 bases lining up with TRBD1. Losses at the gene ends were 8 bases for V and 4 bases for J; bases not matched to a gene: 7. This CDR3 spans 14 amino acids. Germline V gene data show CDR1 as MDHEN and CDR2 as SYDVKM. As DNA, the CDR3 is TGTGCCAGCGGTGACAGGGGGCTGGGAGAGACCCAGTACTTC. Its protein is CASGDRGLGETQYF. Full variable domain (missing parts from reference TRBV28 and TRBJ2-5): DVKVTQSSRYLVKRTGEKVFLECVQDMDHENMFWYRQDPGLGLRLIYFSYDVKMKEKGDIPEGYSVSREKKERFSLILESASTNQTSMYLCASGDRGLGETQYFGPGTRLLVL.

This chain joins TRBV7-8 and TRBJ2-1; no definite D call. The germline V and J ends were trimmed by 4 bases and 5 bases, with 3 bases remaining between them. The CDR3 is made up of 11 amino acids. Per the germline V gene, CDR1 is SGHVS and CDR2 is FQNEAQ. CDR3 protein: CASSYNNEQFF. CDR3 coding DNA: TGTGCCAGCAGCTACAACAATGAGCAGTTCTTC.

This clone turned up a few times. The rearrangement joins TRBV30 to TRBJ2-7, with no clear D. This CDR3 spans 12 amino acids. Trimming shortened V by 3 bases and J by 0 bases, and 6 bases separated the two germline ends. In germline, CDR1 is GTSNPN, CDR2 SVGIG (reference sequence). CDR3 sequence (DNA): TGTGCCTGGAGCCCCAACTCCTACGAGCAGTACTTC. It yields the protein CAWSPNSYEQYF.